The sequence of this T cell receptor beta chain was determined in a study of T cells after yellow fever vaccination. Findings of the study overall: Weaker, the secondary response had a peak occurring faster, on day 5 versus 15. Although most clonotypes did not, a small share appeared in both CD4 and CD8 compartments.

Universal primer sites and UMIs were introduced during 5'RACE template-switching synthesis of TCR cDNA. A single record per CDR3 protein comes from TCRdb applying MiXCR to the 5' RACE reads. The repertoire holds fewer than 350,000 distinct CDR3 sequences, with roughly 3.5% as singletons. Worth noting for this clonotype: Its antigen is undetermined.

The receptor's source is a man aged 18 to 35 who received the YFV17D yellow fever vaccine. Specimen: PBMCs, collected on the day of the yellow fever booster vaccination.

This CDR3 reads CSVAEQGATYNEQFF. The DNA of the CDR3 is TGCAGCGTCGCGGAACAGGGGGCGACCTACAATGAGCAGTTCTTC. The J gene is TRBJ2-1, the V gene TRBV29-1; 9 bases align to TRBD1. CDR1 is SQVTM, CDR2 ANQGSEA, per germline. The CDR3 spans 15 residues. The trim removed 6 bases at V and 2 bases at J, leaving 8 bases unmatched.